These 4 T cell receptor beta chains originate from one sample sequenced in a study of shared clonotypes between healthy human individuals. Clones were sequenced by immunoSEQ multiplex PCR, and TCRdb holds only the in-frame ones, with some missing. Altogether approximately 530,000 clones are present, 90% to 97% being singletons, with the ten largest covering under 0.06%. Sequencing input: naive CD4+ T cells sorted from blood. The subset is: CD45RA+ positively selected. The receptors shown here come from a woman aged 30 to 39 in good health.

The CDR3 DNA is TGTGCCAGCAGTTACAAGGGACAGACAAATTCACCCCTCCACTTT. Translating gives CASSYKGQTNSPLHF. The chain carries TRBV6-6 and TRBJ1-6; TRBD1 agrees at 7 bases. V was clipped by 2 bases and J by 7 bases; unmatched bases: 5. Germline CDR1 is MNHNY and CDR2 is SVGAGI (reference sequence). CDR3 length equals 15 residues.

The chain employs TRBV19 and TRBJ1-5; 7 bases agree with TRBD1. V lost 10 bases to trimming and J lost 1 base; unmatched junction nucleotides: 7. The CDR3 spans 14 residues. Germline CDR1 LNHDA, CDR2 SQIVND (reference sequence). The CDR3 loop is CATSGQLSNQPQHF. For the CDR3, the DNA is TGTGCCACCTCGGGACAGTTAAGCAATCAGCCCCAGCATTTT.

The chain couples TRBV30 to TRBJ1-1; 7 bases match TRBD1. Trimming took 2 bases from V and 5 from J; bases not matched to a gene: 8. Per germline, CDR1 GTSNPN and CDR2 SVGIG (reference sequence). This CDR3 has 14 amino acids. The CDR3 loop is CAWSTAQGRTEAFF. CDR3 DNA sequence: TGTGCCTGGAGTACGGCACAGGGGAGAACTGAAGCTTTCTTT. The variable domain in full, completed from reference TRBV30 and TRBJ1-1, reads SQTIHQWPATLVQPVGSPLSLECTVEGTSNPNLYWYRQAAGRGLQLLFYSVGIGQISSEVPQNLSASRPQDRQFILSSKKLLLSDSGFYLCAWSTAQGRTEAFFGQGTRLTVV.

The chain employs TRBV29-1 and TRBJ2-7; 8 nucleotides align to TRBD2. Germline V gene data show CDR1 as SQVTM and CDR2 as ANQGSEA. The CDR3 consists of 13 residues. J gave up 5 bases and V 4 bases, and 7 bases lay outside the gene matches. The CDR3 spells CSVGAGDGDEQYF. The CDR3 nucleotides read TGCAGCGTTGGAGCGGGAGACGGGGACGAGCAGTACTTC.